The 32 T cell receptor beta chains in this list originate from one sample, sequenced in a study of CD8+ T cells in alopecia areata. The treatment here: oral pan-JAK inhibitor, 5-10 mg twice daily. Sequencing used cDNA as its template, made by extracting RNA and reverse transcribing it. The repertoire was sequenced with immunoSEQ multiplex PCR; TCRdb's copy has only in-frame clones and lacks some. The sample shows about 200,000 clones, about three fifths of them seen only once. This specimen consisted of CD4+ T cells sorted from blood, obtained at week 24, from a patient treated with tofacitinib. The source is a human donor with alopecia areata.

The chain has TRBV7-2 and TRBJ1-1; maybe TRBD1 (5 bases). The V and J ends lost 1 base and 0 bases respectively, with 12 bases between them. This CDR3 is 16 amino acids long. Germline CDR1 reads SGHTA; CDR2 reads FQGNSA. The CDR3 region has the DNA TGTGCCAGCAGCTTAGGGTCAGGGACTGTGAACACTGAAGCTTTCTTT. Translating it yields CASSLGSGTVNTEAFF.

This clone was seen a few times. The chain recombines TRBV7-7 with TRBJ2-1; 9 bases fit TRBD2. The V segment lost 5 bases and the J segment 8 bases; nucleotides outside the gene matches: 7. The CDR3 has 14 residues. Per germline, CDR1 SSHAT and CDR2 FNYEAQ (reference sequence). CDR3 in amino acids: CASSPTSGGDEQFF. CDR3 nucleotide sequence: TGTGCCAGCAGCCCGACTAGCGGAGGGGATGAGCAGTTCTTC.

CDR3 coding DNA: TGCAGCGCCGCCTTGGGAACTGAAGCTTTCTTT. Translated: CSAALGTEAFF. The V gene is TRBV29-1, the J gene TRBJ1-1; D gene uncertain. The CDR3 runs 11 residues. From germline, CDR1 is SQVTM and CDR2 ANQGSEA. V was shortened by 7 bases and J by 5 bases, with 11 bases between the two germline ends.

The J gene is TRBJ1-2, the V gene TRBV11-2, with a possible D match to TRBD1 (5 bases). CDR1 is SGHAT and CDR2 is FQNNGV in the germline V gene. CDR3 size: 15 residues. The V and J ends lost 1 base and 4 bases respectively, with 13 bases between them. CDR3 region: CASSLVAGTTYGYTF. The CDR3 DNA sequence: TGTGCCAGCAGCTTAGTGGCAGGGACTACCTATGGCTACACCTTC. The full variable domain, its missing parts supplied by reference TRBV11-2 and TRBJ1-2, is EAGVAQSPRYKIIEKRQSVAFWCNPISGHATLYWYQQILGQGPKLLIQFQNNGVVDDSQLPKDRFSAERLKGVDSTLKIQPAKLEDSAVYLCASSLVAGTTYGYTFGSGTRLTVV.

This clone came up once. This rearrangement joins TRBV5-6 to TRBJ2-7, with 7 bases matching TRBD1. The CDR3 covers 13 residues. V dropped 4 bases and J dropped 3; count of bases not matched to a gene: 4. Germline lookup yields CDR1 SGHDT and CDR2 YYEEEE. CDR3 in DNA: TGTGCCAGCAGCCCAGACAGGGTCTACGAGCAGTACTTC. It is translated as CASSPDRVYEQYF.

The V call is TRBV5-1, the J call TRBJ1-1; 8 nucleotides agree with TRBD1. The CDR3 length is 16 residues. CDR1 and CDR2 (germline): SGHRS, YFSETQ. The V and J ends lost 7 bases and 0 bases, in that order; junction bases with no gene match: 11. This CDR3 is CASGNRQGTLNTEAFF. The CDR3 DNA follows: TGCGCCAGCGGAAATCGACAGGGGACCCTGAACACTGAAGCTTTCTTT.

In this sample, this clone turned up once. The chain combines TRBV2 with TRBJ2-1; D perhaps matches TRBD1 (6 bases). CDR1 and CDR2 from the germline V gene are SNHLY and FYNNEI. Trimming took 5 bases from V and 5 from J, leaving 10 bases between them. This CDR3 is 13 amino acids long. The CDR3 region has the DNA TGTGCCAGCAGTTCTTACAGGGACAATGAGCAGTTCTTC. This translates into CASSSYRDNEQFF.

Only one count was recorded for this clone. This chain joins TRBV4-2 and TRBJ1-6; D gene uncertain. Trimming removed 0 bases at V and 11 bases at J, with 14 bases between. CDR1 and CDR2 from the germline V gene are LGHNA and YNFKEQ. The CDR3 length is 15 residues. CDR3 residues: CASSQDTRYMTPLHF. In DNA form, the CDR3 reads TGTGCCAGCAGCCAAGACACCCGTTATATGACACCCCTCCACTTT.

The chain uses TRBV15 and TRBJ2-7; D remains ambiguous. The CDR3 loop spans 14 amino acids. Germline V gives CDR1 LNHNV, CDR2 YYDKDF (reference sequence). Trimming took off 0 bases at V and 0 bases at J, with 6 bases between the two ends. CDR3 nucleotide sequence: TGTGCCACCAGCAGAGATTACAGCTCCTACGAGCAGTACTTC. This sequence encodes CATSRDYSSYEQYF. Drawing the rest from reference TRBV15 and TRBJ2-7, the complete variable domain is DAMVIQNPRYQVTQFGKPVTLSCSQTLNHNVMYWYQQKSSQAPKLLFHYYDKDFNNEADTPDNFQSRRPNTSFCFLDIRSPGLGDTAMYLCATSRDYSSYEQYFGPGTRLTVT.

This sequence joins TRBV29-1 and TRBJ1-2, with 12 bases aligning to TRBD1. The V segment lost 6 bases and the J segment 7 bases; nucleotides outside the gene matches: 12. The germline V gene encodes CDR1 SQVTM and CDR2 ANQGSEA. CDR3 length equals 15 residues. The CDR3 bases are TGCAGCGTGGGGGGACAGGGGGCAACCCTAGGTGGCTACACCTTC. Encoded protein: CSVGGQGATLGGYTF.

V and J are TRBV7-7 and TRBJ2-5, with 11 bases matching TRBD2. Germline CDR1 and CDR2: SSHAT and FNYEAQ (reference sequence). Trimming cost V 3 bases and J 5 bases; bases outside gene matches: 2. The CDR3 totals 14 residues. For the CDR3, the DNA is TGTGCCAGCAGCTTTAGCGGGGGGGCGGAGACCCAGTACTTC. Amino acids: CASSFSGGAETQYF.

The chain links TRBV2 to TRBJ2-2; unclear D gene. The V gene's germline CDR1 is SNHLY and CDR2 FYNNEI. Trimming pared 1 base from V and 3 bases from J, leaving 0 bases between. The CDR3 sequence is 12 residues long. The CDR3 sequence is CASSEDTGELFF. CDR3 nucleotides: TGTGCCAGCAGTGAAGACACCGGGGAGCTGTTTTTT.

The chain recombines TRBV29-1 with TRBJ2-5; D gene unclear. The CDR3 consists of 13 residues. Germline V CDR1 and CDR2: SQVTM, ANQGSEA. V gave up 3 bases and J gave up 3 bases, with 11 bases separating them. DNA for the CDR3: TGCAGCGTTGACTCCGGGCAGGAAGAGACCCAGTACTTC. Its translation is CSVDSGQEETQYF.

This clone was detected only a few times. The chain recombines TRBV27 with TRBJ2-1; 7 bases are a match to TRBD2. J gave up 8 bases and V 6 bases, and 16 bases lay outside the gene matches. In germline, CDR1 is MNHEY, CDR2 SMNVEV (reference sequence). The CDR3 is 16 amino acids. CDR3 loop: CASSLERGGGLDEQFF. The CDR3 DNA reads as TGTGCCAGCAGCCTGGAGCGCGGGGGTGGTCTGGATGAGCAGTTCTTC.

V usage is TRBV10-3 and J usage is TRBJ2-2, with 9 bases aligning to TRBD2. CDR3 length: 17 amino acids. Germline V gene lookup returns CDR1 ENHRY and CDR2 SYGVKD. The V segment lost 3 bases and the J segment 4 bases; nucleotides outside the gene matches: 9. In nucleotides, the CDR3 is TGTGCCATCAGTGATGCCAGCGGGGGGCAACTCACCGGGGAGCTGTTTTTT. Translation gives CAISDASGGQLTGELFF.

This CDR3 is CASRAGQVLTDTQYF. The CDR3, as DNA: TGCGCCAGCAGGGCCGGGCAGGTTCTCACAGATACGCAGTATTTT. This chain links TRBV5-1 with TRBJ2-3; D remains ambiguous. Germline lookup yields CDR1 SGHRS and CDR2 YFSETQ. This CDR3 has 15 residues. Trimming left V 5 bases short and J 2 bases short, with 15 bases between.

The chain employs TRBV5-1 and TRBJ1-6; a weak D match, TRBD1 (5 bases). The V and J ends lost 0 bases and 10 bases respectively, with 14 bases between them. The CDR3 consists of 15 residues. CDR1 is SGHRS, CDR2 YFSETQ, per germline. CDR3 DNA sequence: TGCGCCAGCAGCTTGGGGGACTCAAGAGCGTCACCCCTCCACTTT. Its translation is CASSLGDSRASPLHF. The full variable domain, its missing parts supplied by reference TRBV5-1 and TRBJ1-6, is KAGVTQTPRYLIKTRGQQVTLSCSPISGHRSVSWYQQTPGQGLQFLFEYFSETQRNKGNFPGRFSGRQFSNSRSEMNVSTLELGDSALYLCASSLGDSRASPLHFGNGTRLTVT.

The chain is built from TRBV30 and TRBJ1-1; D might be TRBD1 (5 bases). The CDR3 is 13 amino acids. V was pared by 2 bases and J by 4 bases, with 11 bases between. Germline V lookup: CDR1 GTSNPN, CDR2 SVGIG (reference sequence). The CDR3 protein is CAWSIGGGTEAFF. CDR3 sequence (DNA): TGTGCCTGGAGTATCGGTGGGGGCACTGAAGCTTTCTTT.

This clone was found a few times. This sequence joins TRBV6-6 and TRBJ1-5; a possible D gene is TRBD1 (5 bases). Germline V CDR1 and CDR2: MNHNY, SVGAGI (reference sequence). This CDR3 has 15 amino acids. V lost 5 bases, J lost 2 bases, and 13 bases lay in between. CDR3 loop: CASSAPGRGNQPQHF. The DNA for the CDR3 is TGTGCCAGCAGTGCCCCCGGCAGGGGCAATCAGCCCCAGCATTTT.

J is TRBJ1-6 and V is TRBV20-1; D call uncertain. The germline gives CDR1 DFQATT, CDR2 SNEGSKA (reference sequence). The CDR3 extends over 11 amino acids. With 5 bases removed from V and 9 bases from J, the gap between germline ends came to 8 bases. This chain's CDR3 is CSAEVGSPLHF. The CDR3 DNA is TGCAGTGCTGAAGTGGGTTCACCCCTCCACTTT.

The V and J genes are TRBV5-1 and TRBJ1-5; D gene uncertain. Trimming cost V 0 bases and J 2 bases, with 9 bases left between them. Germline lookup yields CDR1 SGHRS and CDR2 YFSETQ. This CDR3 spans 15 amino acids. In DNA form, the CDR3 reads TGCGCCAGCAGCTTGGAGGGCTTCGGCAATCAGCCCCAGCATTTT. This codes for CASSLEGFGNQPQHF.

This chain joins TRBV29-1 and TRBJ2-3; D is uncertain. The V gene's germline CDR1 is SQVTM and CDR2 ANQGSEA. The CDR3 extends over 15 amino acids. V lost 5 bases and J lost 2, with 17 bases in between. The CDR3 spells CSVLTVQTLTDTQYF. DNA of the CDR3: TGCAGCGTTTTGACCGTGCAGACCCTCACAGATACGCAGTATTTT.

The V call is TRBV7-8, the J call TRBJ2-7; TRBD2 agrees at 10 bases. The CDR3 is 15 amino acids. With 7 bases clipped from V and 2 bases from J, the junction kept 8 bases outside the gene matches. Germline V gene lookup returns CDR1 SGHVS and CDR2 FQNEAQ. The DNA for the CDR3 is TGTGCCAGCACGCCTGGACTAGCGGATCCCTACGAGCAGTACTTC. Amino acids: CASTPGLADPYEQYF.

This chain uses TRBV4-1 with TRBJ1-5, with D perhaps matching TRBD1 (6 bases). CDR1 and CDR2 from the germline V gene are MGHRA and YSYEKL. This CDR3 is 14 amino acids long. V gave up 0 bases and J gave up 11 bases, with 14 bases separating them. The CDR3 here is CASSQEGQFRSQHF. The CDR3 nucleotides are TGCGCCAGCAGCCAAGAAGGACAGTTCAGGTCCCAGCATTTT.

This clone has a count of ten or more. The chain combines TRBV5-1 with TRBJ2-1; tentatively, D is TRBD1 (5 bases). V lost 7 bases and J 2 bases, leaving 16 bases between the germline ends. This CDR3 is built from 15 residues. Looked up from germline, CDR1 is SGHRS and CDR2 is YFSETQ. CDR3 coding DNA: TGCGCCAGCTCGGGCAGGGAAGGAACCTACAATGAGCAGTTCTTC. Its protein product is CASSGREGTYNEQFF.

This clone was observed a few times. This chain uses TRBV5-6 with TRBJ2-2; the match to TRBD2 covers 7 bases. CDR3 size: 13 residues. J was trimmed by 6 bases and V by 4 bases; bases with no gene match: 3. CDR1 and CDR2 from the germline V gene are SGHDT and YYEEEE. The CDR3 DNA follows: TGTGCCAGCAGCCTAGGACTAGCCGGGGAGCTGTTTTTT. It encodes CASSLGLAGELFF. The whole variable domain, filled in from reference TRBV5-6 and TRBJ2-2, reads DAGVTQSPTHLIKTRGQQVTLRCSPKSGHDTVSWYQQALGQGPQFIFQYYEEEERQRGNFPDRFSGHQFPNYSSELNVNALLLGDSALYLCASSLGLAGELFFGEGSRLTVL.

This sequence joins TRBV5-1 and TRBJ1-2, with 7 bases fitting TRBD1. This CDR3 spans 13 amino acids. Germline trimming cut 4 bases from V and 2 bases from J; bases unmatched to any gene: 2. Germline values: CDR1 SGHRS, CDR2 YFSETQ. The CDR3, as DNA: TGCGCCAGCAGCACGACAGGGAACTATGGCTACACCTTC. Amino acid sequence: CASSTTGNYGYTF.

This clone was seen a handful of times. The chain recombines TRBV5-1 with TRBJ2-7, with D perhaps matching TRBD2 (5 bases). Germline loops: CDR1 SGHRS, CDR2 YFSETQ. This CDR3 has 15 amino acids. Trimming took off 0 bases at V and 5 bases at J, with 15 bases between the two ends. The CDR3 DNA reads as TGCGCCAGCAGCTTGGAGTACACGCTCGGGAACGAGCAGTACTTC. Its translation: CASSLEYTLGNEQYF.

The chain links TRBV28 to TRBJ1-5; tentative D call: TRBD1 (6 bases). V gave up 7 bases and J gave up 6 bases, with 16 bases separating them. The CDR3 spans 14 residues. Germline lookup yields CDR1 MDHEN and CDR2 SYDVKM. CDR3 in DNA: TGTGCCAGCACCACCGCGGAAGGGGGTCAGCCCCAGCATTTT. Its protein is CASTTAEGGQPQHF.

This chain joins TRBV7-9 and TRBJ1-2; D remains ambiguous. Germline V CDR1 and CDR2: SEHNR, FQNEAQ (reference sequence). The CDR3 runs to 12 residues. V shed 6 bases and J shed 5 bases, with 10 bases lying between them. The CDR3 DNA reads TGTGCCAGCAGACCGGGAAATTATGGCTACACCTTC. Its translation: CASRPGNYGYTF.

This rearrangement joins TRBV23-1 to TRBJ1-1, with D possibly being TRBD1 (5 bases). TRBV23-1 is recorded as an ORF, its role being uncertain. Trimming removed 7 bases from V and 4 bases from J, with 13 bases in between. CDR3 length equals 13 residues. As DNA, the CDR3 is TGCGCCAGCACCCTGGGGGGATGCACTGAAGCTTTCTTT. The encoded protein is CASTLGGCTEAFF.

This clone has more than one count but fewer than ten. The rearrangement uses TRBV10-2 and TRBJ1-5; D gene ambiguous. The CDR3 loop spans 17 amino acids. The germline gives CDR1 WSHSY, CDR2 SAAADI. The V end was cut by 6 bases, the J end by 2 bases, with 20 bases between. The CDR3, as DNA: TGCGCCAGCAGGGGCGATACCGGGAGCCAGGGCAATCAGCCCCAGCATTTT. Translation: CASRGDTGSQGNQPQHF.